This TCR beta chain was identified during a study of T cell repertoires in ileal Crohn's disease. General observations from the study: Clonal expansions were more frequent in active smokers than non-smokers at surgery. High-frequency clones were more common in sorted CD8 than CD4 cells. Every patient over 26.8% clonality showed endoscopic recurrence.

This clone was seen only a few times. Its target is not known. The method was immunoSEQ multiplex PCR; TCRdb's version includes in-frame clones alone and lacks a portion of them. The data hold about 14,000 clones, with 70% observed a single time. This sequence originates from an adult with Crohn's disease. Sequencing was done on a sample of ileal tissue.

CDR3 DNA: TGTGCCAGCAGCCGTTACAGCGGGGGGCCTCAATATGAGCAGTACTTC. Its translation: CASSRYSGGPQYEQYF. The chain links TRBV5-4 to TRBJ2-7, with 9 nucleotides matching TRBD2. J was trimmed by 7 bases and V by 4 bases; bases with no gene match: 15. CDR1 is SGHNT, CDR2 YYREEE, per germline (reference sequence). The CDR3 totals 16 residues.